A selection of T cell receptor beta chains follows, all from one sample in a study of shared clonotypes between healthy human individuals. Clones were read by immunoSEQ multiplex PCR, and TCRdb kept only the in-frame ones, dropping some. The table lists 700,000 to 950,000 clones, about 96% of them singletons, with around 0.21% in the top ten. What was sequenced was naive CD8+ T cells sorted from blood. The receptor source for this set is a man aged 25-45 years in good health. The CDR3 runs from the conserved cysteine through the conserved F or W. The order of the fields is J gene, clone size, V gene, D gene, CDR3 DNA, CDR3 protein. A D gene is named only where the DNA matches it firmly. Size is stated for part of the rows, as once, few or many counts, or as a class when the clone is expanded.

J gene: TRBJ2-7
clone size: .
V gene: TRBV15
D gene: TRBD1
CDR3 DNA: TGTGCCACCAGCACCGACAGGGGTGGATACGAGCAGTACTTC
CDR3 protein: CATSTDRGGYEQYF

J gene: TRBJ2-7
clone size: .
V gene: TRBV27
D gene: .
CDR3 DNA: TGTGCCAGCAGTTTAACTCTTTGGCAGTCCTACGAGCAGTACTTC
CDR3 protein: CASSLTLWQSYEQYF

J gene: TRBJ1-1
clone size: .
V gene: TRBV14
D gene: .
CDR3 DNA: TGTGCCAGCAGCCAGGTACAAACAGGGCCGGTCACTGAAGCTTTCTTT
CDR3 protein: CASSQVQTGPVTEAFF

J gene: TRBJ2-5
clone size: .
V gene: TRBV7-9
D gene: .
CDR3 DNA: TGTGCCAGCAGCCGGACAAGAAGAAGCCAAGAGACCCAGTACTTC
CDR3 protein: CASSRTRRSQETQYF

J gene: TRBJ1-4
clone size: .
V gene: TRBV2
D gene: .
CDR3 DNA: TGTGCCAGCAGTGAAGACCGGGACTATCATGAAAAACTGTTTTTT
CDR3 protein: CASSEDRDYHEKLFF

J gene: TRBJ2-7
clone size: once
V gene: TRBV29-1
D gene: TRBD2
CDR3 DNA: TGCAGCGTTGAGTGGGCGGGAGGAGACGAGCAGTACTTC
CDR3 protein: CSVEWAGGDEQYF

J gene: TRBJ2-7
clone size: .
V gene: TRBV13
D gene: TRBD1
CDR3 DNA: TGTGCCAGCAGCCCCTCTGGGACAGGGTACTACGAGCAGTACTTC
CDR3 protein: CASSPSGTGYYEQYF

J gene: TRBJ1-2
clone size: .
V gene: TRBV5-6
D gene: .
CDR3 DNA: TGTGCCAGCAGCTTGGCCAGGAACTATGGCTACACCTTC
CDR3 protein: CASSLARNYGYTF

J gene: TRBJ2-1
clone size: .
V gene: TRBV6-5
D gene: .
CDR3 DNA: TGTGCCAGCAGTTACTCTCAGGTGCAGTTCTTC
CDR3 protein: CASSYSQVQFF

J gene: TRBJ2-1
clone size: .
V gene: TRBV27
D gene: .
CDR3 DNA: TGTGCCAGCAGTCAACTCCCGAATGAGCAGTTCTTC
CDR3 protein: CASSQLPNEQFF